This TCR beta chain was profiled in a study of T-cell memory formation after mild COVID-19. Background on the study: TCR clusters showed largely donor specificity. Findings and caveats of the study: Second-wave clones reaching peak frequency on day 37 lacked confirmed SARS-CoV-2 specificity. Balance between CD4 and CD8 was seen in clones contracting day 15 to 85, and a CD4+ lean was seen in later expanders.

The CDR3 is 17 amino acids. Trimming left V 5 bases short and J 4 bases short, with 23 bases between. The germline V gene has CDR1 ENHRY and CDR2 SYGVKD. There are a few counts of this clonotype. The antigen is undetermined. Using its own MiXCR run on the 5' RACE reads, TCRdb lists one record per CDR3 protein. The sample contains a few hundred thousand distinct CDR3 sequences, under 25% of which appear only once. The source is a man younger than 35 who had mild COVID-19 (a few samples of this study predate the infection). Cell type and time point are not known. The V and J genes are TRBV10-3 and TRBJ2-5, with TRBD1 as a possible D gene (8 bases). Sequencing was performed on PBMCs or a T cell subset sorted from them (not recorded which). The DNA of the CDR3 is TGTGCCATCAGTCCTAACTCTCTCAACAGGGGGGGAGAGACCCAGTACTTC. Protein: CAISPNSLNRGGETQYF.